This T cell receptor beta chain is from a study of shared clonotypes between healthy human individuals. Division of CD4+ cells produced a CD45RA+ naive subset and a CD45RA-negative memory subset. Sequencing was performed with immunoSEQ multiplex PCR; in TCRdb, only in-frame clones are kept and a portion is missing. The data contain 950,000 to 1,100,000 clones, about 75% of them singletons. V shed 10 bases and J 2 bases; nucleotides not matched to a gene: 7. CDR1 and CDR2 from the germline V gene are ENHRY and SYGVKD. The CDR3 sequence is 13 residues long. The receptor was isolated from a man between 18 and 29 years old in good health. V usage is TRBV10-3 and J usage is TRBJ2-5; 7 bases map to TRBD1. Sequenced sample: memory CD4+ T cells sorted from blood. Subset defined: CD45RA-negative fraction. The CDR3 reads CASRTQGQETQYF. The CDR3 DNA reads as TGTGCCAGCAGAACACAGGGGCAAGAGACCCAGTACTTC.